This T cell receptor (beta chain) appears in the sequencing data of a study of T-cell reconstitution after alpha-beta-depleted transplantation in children. The CDR3 sequence is 13 residues long. Trimming pared 2 bases from V and 3 bases from J, leaving 6 bases between. CDR1 and CDR2 (germline): LGHDT, YNNKEL (reference sequence). TCRbeta library preparation incorporated unique molecular identifiers. TCRdb re-analysed the PCR reads in MiXCR, keeping a single row per CDR3 protein. The data show approximately 350,000 distinct CDR3 sequences, with around 15% seen just once and around 43% held by the top ten. Study-wide points: Surviving recipient T cells and thymic progenitors underlay high day-60 TCRbeta diversity in some patients. The authors attributed T-cell counts and diversity one year after transplant mostly to newly produced T cells. Several hundred expanded graft clones reportedly gave rise to the alpha-beta T cells present about two months after transplant.

This clonotype was recorded many times. Its specificity is unknown. The receptor comes from a male patient aged 2 to 10 who had a stem cell transplant for acute lymphoblastic leukemia, so the T cells may come from the graft donor. The chain recombines TRBV3-1 with TRBJ2-3; D uncertain. The sequenced sample was PBMCs, mostly from graft donor cells, obtained 360 days after TCRalphabeta/CD19-depleted stem cell transplant. Here the CDR3 reads CASSQRATDTQYF. In nucleotides, the CDR3 is TGTGCCAGCAGCCAACGGGCGACAGATACGCAGTATTTT.